This T cell receptor beta chain stems from a study of control samples from healthy donors and cancer patients. Unmatched junction bases numbered 9, after V lost 3 bases and J lost 5 bases. This CDR3 spans 17 amino acids. Germline loops: CDR1 SGHAT, CDR2 FQNNGV. Some clones are missing from TCRdb's copy, which holds only in-frame ones; the method was immunoSEQ multiplex PCR. The table includes 60,000 to 85,000 clones, 85% to 95% detected once. In this sample, this clone turned up once. V and J are TRBV11-2 and TRBJ2-1, with TRBD2 matching 11 bases. The source material was blood. The TCR comes from a woman aged 55 to 70 in good health. The chain's CDR3 is CASSLRISGREDNEQFF. The CDR3 DNA sequence: TGTGCCAGCAGCTTGAGGATTAGCGGGAGGGAAGACAATGAGCAGTTCTTC.